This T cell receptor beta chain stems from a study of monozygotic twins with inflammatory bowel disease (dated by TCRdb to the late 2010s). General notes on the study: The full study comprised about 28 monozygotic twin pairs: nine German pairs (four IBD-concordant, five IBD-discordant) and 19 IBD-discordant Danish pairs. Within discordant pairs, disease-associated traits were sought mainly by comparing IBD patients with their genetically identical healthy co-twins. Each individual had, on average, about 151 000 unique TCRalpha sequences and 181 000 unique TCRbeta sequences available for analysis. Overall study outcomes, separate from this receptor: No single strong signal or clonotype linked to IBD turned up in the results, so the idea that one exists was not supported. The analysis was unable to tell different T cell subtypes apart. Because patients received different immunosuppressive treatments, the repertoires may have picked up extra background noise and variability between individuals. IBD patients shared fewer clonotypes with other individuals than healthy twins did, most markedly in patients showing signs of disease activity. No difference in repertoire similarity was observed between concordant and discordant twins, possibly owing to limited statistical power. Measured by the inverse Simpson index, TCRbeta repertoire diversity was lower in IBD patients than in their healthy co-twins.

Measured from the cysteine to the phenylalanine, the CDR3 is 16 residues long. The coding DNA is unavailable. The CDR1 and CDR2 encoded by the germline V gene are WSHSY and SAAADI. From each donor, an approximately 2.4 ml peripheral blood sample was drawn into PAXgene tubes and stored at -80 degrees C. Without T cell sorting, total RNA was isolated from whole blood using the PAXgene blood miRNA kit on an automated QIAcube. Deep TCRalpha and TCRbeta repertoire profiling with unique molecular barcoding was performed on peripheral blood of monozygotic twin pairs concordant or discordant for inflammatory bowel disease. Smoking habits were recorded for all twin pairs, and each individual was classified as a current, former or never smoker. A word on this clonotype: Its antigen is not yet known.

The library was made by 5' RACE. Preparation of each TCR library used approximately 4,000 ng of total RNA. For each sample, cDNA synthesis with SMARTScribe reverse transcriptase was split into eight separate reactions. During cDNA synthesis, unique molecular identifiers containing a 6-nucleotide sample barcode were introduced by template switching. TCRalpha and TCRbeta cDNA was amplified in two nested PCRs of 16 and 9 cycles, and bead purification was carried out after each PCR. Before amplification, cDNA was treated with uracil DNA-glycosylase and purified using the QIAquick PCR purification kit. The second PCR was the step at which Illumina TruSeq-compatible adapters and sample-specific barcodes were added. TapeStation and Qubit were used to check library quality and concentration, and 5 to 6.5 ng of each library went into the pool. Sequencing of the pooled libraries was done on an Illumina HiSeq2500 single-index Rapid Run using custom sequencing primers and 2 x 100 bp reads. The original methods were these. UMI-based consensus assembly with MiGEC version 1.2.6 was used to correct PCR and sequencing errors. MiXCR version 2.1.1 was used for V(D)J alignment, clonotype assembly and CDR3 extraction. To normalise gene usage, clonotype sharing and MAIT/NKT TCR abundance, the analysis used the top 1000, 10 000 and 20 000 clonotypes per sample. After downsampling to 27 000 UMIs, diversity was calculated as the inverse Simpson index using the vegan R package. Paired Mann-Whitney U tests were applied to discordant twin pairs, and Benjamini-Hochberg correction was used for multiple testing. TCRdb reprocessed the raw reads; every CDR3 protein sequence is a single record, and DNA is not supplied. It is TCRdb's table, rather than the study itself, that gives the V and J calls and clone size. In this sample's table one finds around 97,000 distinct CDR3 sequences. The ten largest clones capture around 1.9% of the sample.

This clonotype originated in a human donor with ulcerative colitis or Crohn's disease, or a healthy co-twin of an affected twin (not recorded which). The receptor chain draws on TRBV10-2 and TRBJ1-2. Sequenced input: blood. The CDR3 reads CASRRLDSAENYGYTF.